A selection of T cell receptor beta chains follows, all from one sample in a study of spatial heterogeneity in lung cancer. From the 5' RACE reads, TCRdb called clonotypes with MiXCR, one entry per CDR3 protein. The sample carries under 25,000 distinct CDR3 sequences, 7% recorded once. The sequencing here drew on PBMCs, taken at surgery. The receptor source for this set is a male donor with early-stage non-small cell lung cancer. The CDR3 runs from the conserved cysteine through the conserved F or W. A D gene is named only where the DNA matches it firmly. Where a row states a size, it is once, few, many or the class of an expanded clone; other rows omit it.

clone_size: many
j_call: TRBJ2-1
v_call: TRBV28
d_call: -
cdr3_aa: CASSLYGQGVYEQFF
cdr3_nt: TGTGCCAGCAGTTTATACGGGCAGGGTGTCTATGAGCAGTTCTTC

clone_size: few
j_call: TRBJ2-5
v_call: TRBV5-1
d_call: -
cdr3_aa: CASSFGTSSETQYF
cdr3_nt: TGCGCCAGCAGCTTCGGGACTTCAAGCGAGACCCAGTACTTC

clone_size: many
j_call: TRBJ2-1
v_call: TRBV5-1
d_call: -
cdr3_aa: CASKPRERLSNEQFF
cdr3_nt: TGCGCCAGTAAACCACGGGAGAGGTTGAGCAATGAGCAGTTCTTC

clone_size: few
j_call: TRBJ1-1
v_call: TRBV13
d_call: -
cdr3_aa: CASSLVGRHTEAFF
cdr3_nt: TGTGCCAGCAGCTTAGTCGGCAGACACACTGAAGCTTTCTTT

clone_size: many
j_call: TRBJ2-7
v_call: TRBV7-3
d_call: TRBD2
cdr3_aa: CASSLVSGSGKQYF
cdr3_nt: TGTGCCAGCAGCTTAGTTAGCGGGAGTGGGAAGCAGTACTTC

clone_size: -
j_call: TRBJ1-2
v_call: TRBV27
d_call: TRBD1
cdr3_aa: CASSPGTGRLYGYTF
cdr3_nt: TGTGCCAGCAGTCCCGGGACAGGGCGACTTTATGGCTACACCTTC

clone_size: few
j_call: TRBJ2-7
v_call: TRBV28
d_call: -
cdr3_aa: CASRGNRDEQYF
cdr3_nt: TGTGCCAGCAGGGGAAACAGGGATGAGCAGTACTTC

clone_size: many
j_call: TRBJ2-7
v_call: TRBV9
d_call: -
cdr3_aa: CASSVAGGGVYEQYF
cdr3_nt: TGTGCCAGCAGCGTAGCTGGTGGAGGGGTCTACGAGCAGTACTTC

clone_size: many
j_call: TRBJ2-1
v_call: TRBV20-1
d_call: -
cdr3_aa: CSAGRPGDEQFF
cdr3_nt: TGCAGTGCTGGTCGACCAGGAGATGAGCAGTTCTTC

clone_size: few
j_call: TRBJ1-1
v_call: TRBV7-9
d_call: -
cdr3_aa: CASSLMENTEAFF
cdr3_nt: TGTGCCAGCAGCTTAATGGAGAACACTGAAGCTTTCTTT

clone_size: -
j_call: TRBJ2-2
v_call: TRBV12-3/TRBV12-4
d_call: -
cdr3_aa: CASRPGLNTGELFF
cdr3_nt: TGTGCCAGCAGGCCGGGACTTAACACCGGGGAGCTGTTTTTT